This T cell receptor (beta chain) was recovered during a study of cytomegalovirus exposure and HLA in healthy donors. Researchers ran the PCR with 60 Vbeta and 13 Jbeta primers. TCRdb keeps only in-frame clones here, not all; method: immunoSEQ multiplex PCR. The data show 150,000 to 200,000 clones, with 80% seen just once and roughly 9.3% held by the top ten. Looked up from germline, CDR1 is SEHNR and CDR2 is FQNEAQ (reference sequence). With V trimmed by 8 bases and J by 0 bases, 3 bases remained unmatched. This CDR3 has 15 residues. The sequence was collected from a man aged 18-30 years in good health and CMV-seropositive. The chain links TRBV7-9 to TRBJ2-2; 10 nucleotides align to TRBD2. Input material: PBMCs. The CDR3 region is CASLGLAPNTGELFF. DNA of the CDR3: TGTGCCAGCCTGGGACTAGCGCCGAACACCGGGGAGCTGTTTTTT.